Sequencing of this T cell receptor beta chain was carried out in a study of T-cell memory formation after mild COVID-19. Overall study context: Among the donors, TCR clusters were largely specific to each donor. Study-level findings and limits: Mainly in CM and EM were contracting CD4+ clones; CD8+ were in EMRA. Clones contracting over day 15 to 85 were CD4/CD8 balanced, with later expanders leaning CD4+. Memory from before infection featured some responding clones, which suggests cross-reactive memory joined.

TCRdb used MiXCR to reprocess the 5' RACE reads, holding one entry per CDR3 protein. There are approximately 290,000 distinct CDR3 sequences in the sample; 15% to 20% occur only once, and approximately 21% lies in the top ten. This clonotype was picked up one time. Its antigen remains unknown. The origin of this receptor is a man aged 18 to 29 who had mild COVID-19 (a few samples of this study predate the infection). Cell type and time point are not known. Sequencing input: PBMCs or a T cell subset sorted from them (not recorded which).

In DNA form, the CDR3 reads TGTGCCAGCAGGAAGCGGGGGGACACAGATACGCAGTATTTT. Translating gives CASRKRGDTDTQYF. The rearrangement joins TRBV12-3 or TRBV12-4 to TRBJ2-3, with 9 bases aligning to TRBD2. V lost 6 bases, J lost 2 bases, and 3 bases stayed unmatched. The CDR3 runs 14 residues.